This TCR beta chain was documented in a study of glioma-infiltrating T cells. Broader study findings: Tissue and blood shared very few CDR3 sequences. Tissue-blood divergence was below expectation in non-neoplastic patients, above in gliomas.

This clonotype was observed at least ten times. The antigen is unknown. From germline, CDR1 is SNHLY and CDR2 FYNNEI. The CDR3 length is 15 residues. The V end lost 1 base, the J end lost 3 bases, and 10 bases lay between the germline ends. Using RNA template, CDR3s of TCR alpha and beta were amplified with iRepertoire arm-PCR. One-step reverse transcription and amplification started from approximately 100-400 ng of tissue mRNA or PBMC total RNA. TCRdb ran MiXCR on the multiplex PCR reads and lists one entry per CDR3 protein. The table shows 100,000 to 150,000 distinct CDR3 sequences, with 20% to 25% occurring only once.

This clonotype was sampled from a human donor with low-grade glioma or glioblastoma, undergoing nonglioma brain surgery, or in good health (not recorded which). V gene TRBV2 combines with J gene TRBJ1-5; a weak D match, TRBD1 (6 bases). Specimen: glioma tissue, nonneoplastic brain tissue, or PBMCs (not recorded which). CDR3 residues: CASSEERTANQPQHF. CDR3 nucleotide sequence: TGTGCCAGCAGTGAAGAGAGGACAGCCAATCAGCCCCAGCATTTT.